These 20 T cell receptor beta chains share one sample of origin, sequenced in a study of blood T cells in healthy people across ages. A sample-barcoded 5' primer and a J-beta primer mix were used in a second PCR of roughly 6 to 11 cycles. A single record per CDR3 protein comes from TCRdb applying MiXCR to the 5' RACE reads. The repertoire holds roughly 560,000 distinct CDR3 sequences, about 24% seen once, with around 10% in the top ten. The data also belong to a second study, concerning T cells of mothers and their children.

Sequences were obtained from blood. These receptors all come from a boy younger than 18 in good health.

CDR3 sequence: CASSKTGRNTGELFF. Written as DNA, the CDR3 is TGTGCCAGCAGTAAGACAGGTCGCAACACCGGGGAGCTGTTTTTT. The chain joins TRBV6-2 or TRBV6-3 to TRBJ2-2, with a tentative D call TRBD1 (6 bases). The ends were cut back, 5 bases at V and 2 bases at J, with 12 bases in the middle. The CDR3 runs to 15 residues. Germline CDR1 is MNHEY and CDR2 is SVGEGT.

This clonotype was seen more than once but under ten times. The chain is built from TRBV4-1 and TRBJ2-2; D possibly corresponds to TRBD2 (6 bases). The CDR3 runs to 16 residues. V lost 0 bases, J lost 3 bases, and 11 bases lay in between. Looked up from germline, CDR1 is MGHRA and CDR2 is YSYEKL. DNA of the CDR3: TGCGCCAGCAGCCAAGATCTGGGGGGAGACACCGGGGAGCTGTTTTTT. It is translated as CASSQDLGGDTGELFF.

This clonotype was observed a few times. The chain couples TRBV12-3 or TRBV12-4 to TRBJ2-6; possible D gene TRBD1, 5 bases. The CDR3 sequence is 18 residues long. Trimming cost V 2 bases and J 0 bases, with 14 bases left between them. The CDR3: CASSLIGDRTSGANVLTF. The CDR3 DNA reads as TGTGCCAGCAGTTTAATAGGTGACAGAACCTCTGGGGCCAACGTCCTGACTTTC.

The chain joins TRBV12-3 or TRBV12-4 to TRBJ1-2; 9 positions agree with TRBD1. V shed 6 bases and J 3 bases; nucleotides not matched to a gene: 20. The CDR3 consists of 19 residues. CDR3 nucleotides: TGTGCCAGCAGCCTGGACAGGGGCCAGTCCCGGAGCGGTTACTATGGCTACACCTTC. Its protein product is CASSLDRGQSRSGYYGYTF.

Ten or more counts support this clonotype. The rearrangement links TRBV3-1 to TRBJ2-7; perhaps TRBD1 as D (7 bases). Germline lookup yields CDR1 LGHDT and CDR2 YNNKEL (reference sequence). The CDR3 has 12 residues. With 4 bases removed from V and 6 bases from J, the gap between germline ends came to 10 bases. The DNA for the CDR3 is TGTGCCAGCAGCCCAGGGGGAGGCGAGCAGTACTTC. Translated: CASSPGGGEQYF.

This clonotype was found a few times. The rearrangement links TRBV3-1 to TRBJ2-7; D is unclear. The V gene lost 3 bases and the J gene lost 5 bases, with 14 bases spanning the gap. The CDR3 loop spans 14 amino acids. Germline CDR1 LGHDT, CDR2 YNNKEL (reference sequence). This CDR3 reads CASSQGLVPHEQYF. In DNA, the CDR3 is TGTGCCAGCAGCCAGGGTCTAGTCCCTCACGAGCAGTACTTC.

The chain combines TRBV9 with TRBJ2-5; 10 bases map to TRBD1. Germline V lookup: CDR1 SGDLS, CDR2 YYNGEE. The trim removed 4 bases at V and 4 bases at J, leaving 4 bases unmatched. This CDR3 spans 14 amino acids. The CDR3 nucleotides are TGTGCCAGCAGCCAGACAGGGGGCGGAGAGACCCAGTACTTC. Its translation: CASSQTGGGETQYF.

Only one count was recorded for this clonotype. This chain connects TRBV7-2 to TRBJ2-7, with D perhaps TRBD1 (6 bases). Germline V lookup: CDR1 SGHTA, CDR2 FQGNSA. The CDR3 has 14 residues. V was clipped by 2 bases and J by 1 base, with 9 bases between them. The CDR3 loop is CASSLMQGSYEQYF. CDR3 in DNA: TGTGCCAGCAGCTTAATGCAGGGGTCCTACGAGCAGTACTTC.

This clonotype was counted a few times. The V call is TRBV5-5, the J call TRBJ1-4; tentatively, D is TRBD1 (5 bases). The V gene lost 2 bases and the J gene lost 2 bases, with 16 bases spanning the gap. This CDR3 has 17 residues. Germline lookup yields CDR1 SGHKS and CDR2 YYEKEE (reference sequence). The DNA for the CDR3 is TGTGCCAGCAGCTTTTACCGCCAGGGTACCACTAATGAAAAACTGTTTTTT. It specifies CASSFYRQGTTNEKLFF.

The rearrangement joins TRBV5-5 to TRBJ1-4, with a tentative D call TRBD1 (5 bases). The V end was cut by 4 bases, the J end by 2 bases, with 15 bases between. In germline, CDR1 is SGHKS, CDR2 YYEKEE (reference sequence). This CDR3 spans 16 amino acids. The CDR3 spells CASSIPRDPTNEKLFF. The CDR3 nucleotides read TGTGCCAGCAGCATACCCCGGGACCCCACTAATGAAAAACTGTTTTTT.

The rearrangement joins TRBV7-2 to TRBJ1-4; D is uncertain. The CDR3 sequence is 15 residues long. Trimming took off 1 base at V and 6 bases at J, with 12 bases between the two ends. Germline V gene sequence: CDR1 SGHTA, CDR2 FQGNSA. The CDR3 is CASSLESTDYEKLFF. The CDR3 bases are TGTGCCAGCAGCTTAGAGTCGACCGATTATGAAAAACTGTTTTTT.

Here the CDR3 DNA reads TGTGCCAGCAGTCTAGCGGACCCCACCGGGGAGCTGTTTTTT. Encoded protein: CASSLADPTGELFF. The J gene is TRBJ2-2, the V gene TRBV6-2 or TRBV6-3, with 7 bases fitting TRBD2. The CDR3 length is 14 residues. Germline V gives CDR1 MNHEY, CDR2 SVGEGT. The trim removed 5 bases at V and 4 bases at J, leaving 4 bases unmatched.

This clonotype has more than one count but fewer than ten. The V gene is TRBV18, the J gene TRBJ2-1; D unresolved. Trimming removed 4 bases from V and 6 bases from J, with 10 bases in between. Germline V gene sequence: CDR1 KGHSH, CDR2 LQKENI. CDR3 length: 13 amino acids. CDR3: CASSLFGVNEQFF. DNA of the CDR3: TGTGCCAGCTCACTCTTTGGGGTCAATGAGCAGTTCTTC.

V usage is TRBV5-5 and J usage is TRBJ2-1; possibly TRBD2 for D (6 bases). The germline V and J ends were trimmed by 3 bases and 4 bases, with 11 bases remaining between them. CDR3 length: 14 amino acids. CDR1 and CDR2 (germline): SGHKS, YYEKEE (reference sequence). DNA of the CDR3: TGTGCCAGCAGCTCCGGGACTGGATACAATGAGCAGTTCTTC. The encoded protein is CASSSGTGYNEQFF.

The CDR3, as DNA: TGTGCCAGCAGCTTAGTAGAGGGCGGGGGCAAAAACATTCAGTACTTC. Amino acid sequence: CASSLVEGGGKNIQYF. The V call is TRBV7-2, the J call TRBJ2-4, with 7 positions matching TRBD2. V dropped 1 base and J dropped 3; count of bases not matched to a gene: 6. Germline values: CDR1 SGHTA, CDR2 FQGNSA. The CDR3 runs to 16 residues.

This clonotype was counted between two and nine times. The rearrangement links TRBV6-2 or TRBV6-3 to TRBJ2-5, with TRBD2 identical over 7 bases. The DNA end lines up better with TRBJ2-1; the J call may be wrong. From germline, CDR1 is MNHEY and CDR2 SVGEGT. The CDR3 has 12 amino acids. The CDR3 region is CASGTTGTKQFF. CDR3 bases: TGTGCCAGCGGAACAACCGGGACTAAGCAGTTCTTC.

This clonotype was detected only a few times. The V call is TRBV25-1, the J call TRBJ2-2; 9 nucleotides match TRBD2. Losses at the gene ends were 4 bases for V and 3 bases for J; bases not matched to a gene: 3. Germline lookup yields CDR1 MGHDK and CDR2 SYGVNS. The CDR3 has 15 residues. The CDR3 loop is CASSASGRYTGELFF. The CDR3 DNA reads TGTGCCAGCAGTGCAAGCGGGAGGTACACCGGGGAGCTGTTTTTT.

This sequence joins TRBV11-2 and TRBJ2-1, with 8 nucleotides matching TRBD1. Judging by the DNA end, TRBJ2-7 fits better; the J call may be wrong. Germline CDR1 SGHAT, CDR2 FQNNGV. The CDR3 length is 14 residues. The CDR3 nucleotides are TGTGCCAGCAGCTCAGGGGGCTTTACCGACGAGCAGTACTTC. Protein sequence: CASSSGGFTDEQYF.

In regard to this clonotype: One junction end does not reproduce the germline sequence, and a read error may be involved. The J gene is TRBJ2-3, the V gene TRBV4-1, with D perhaps assigned TRBD1 or TRBD2 (5 bases each). Germline lookup yields CDR1 MGHRA and CDR2 YSYEKL. This CDR3 region has 14 residues. In nucleotides, the CDR3 is TGCGCCAGCAGCCAAGACGCCCGAGGGGATACGCAGTGTTTT. Protein: CASSQDARGDTQCF.

The genes are TRBV20-1 and TRBJ2-7; no definite D call. The CDR3 is 14 residues long. V lost 0 bases and J 7 bases, leaving 16 bases between the germline ends. Germline V lookup: CDR1 DFQATT, CDR2 SNEGSKA (reference sequence). CDR3 amino acids: CSARDRWPLWEQYF. Written as DNA, the CDR3 is TGCAGTGCTAGAGATCGTTGGCCCCTATGGGAGCAGTACTTC.